The clone carrying this T cell receptor (beta chain) came up a few times. Its antigen is as yet unknown. Donors were healthy HIV-negative adults without recent acute infections or vaccinations. Donors comprised only Caucasian adults living in Nashville, Tennessee. The germline CDR1 and CDR2 sequences are LGHNA and YNFKEQ. The V end lost 4 bases, the J end lost 11 bases, and 17 bases lay between the germline ends. The CDR3 contains 13 residues. As handled by the study authors: With immunoSEQ giving junction-only sequences and no quality scores, filtering differed. Repertoires were generated with immunoSEQ multiplex PCR, while TCRdb's copy carries only in-frame clones and drops some. V and J calls plus clone size are reproduced from that table; the DNA served to infer D and trimming. The table includes about 2.4 million clones, approximately 93% detected once. This sample stems from a study of shared clonotypes between healthy human individuals.

Study-level points and caveats: Shared clonotypes across all four donors exceeded non-shared ones in generation probability.

Sequenced input: naive CD4+ T cells from PBMCs. The sample's subset: CD45RA+ positively selected. This rearrangement joins TRBV4-2 to TRBJ1-1; D gene unclear. The source is a man aged 18 to 30 in good health. Some clones in this sample may be carry-over from other donors' samples. CDR3 bases: TGTGCCAGCAGCCCACGGCAAGACCCTGGGGCTTTCTTT. It translates to CASSPRQDPGAFF.